What follows describes a single TCR beta chain. Its antigen is not identified. This record comes from a study of post-analysis software for immune sequencing data. Study-level points and caveats: Controls showed lower frequencies than patients for several TRBV segments, and TRBV5-6, TRBV5-1 and TRBV20-1 were among these.

From germline, CDR1 is ENHRY and CDR2 SYGVKD. The V gene lost 7 bases and the J gene lost 1 base, with 16 bases spanning the gap. The CDR3 totals 15 residues. cDNA libraries for TCR beta contained unique molecular identifiers. Each CDR3 protein gets one entry after TCRdb re-called the PCR reads with MiXCR. This sample has roughly 800,000 distinct CDR3 sequences, with 25% to 30% found just once. The TCR originated in a girl aged 10 to 17 with multiple sclerosis. The V and J genes are TRBV10-3 and TRBJ1-2, with D possibly TRBD1 on 6 matching bases. The sequencing input was blood. The CDR3 DNA reads as TGTGCCATCACTGCGGACAGAGGGTATAACTATGGCTACACCTTC. Translation gives CAITADRGYNYGYTF.